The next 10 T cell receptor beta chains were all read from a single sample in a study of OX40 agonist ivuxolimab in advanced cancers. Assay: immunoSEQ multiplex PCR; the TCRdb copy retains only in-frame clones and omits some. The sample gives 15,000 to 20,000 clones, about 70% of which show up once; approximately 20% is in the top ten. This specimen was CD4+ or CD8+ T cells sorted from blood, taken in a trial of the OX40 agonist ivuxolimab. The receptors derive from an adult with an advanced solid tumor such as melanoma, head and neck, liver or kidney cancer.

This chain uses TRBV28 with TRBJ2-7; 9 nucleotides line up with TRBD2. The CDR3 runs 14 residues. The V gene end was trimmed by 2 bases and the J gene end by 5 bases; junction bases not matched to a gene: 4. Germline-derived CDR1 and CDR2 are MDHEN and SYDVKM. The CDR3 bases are TGTGCCAGCAGTTTAGGGCTAGCGGGACACGAGCAGTACTTC. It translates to CASSLGLAGHEQYF.

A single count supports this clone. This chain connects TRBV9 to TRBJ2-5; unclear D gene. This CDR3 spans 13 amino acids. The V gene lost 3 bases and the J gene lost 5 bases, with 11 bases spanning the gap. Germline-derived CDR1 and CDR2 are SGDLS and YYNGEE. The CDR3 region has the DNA TGTGCCAGCAGCGCCCGTGAAAGGGAGACCCAGTACTTC. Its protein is CASSARERETQYF. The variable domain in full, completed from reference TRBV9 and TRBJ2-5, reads DSGVTQTPKHLITATGQRVTLRCSPRSGDLSVYWYQQSLDQGLQFLIQYYNGEERAKGNILERFSAQQFPDLHSELNLSSLELGDSALYFCASSARERETQYFGPGTRLLVL.

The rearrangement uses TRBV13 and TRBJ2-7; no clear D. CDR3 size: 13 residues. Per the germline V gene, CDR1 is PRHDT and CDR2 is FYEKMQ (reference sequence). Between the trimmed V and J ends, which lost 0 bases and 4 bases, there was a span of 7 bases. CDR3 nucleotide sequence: TGTGCCAGCAGCTTAGGCCGCGGTTACGAGCAGTACTTC. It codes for CASSLGRGYEQYF.

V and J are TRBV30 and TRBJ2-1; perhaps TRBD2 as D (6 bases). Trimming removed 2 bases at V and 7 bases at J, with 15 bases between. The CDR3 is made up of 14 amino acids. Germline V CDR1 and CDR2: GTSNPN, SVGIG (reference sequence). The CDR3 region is CAWSFGTVRNEQFF. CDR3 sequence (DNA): TGTGCCTGGAGTTTCGGGACTGTCAGGAATGAGCAGTTCTTC.

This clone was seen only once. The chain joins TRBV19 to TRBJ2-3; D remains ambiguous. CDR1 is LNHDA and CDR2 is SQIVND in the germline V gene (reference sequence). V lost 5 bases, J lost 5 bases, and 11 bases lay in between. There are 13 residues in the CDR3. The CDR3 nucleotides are TGTGCCAGTAGTGAGTCTGGCGGAGATACGCAGTATTTT. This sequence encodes CASSESGGDTQYF.

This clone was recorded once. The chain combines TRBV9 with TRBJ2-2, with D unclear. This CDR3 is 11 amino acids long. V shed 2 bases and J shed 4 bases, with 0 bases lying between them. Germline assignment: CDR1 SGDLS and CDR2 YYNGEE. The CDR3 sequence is CASSVTGELFF. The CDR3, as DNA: TGTGCCAGCAGCGTCACCGGGGAGCTGTTTTTT.

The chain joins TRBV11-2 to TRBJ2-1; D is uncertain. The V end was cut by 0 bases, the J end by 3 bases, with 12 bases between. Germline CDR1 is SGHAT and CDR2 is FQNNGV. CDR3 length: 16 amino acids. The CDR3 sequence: CASSLDGGLGYNEQFF. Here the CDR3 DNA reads TGTGCCAGCAGCTTAGATGGCGGTCTGGGCTACAATGAGCAGTTCTTC. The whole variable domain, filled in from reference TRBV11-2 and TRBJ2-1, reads EAGVAQSPRYKIIEKRQSVAFWCNPISGHATLYWYQQILGQGPKLLIQFQNNGVVDDSQLPKDRFSAERLKGVDSTLKIQPAKLEDSAVYLCASSLDGGLGYNEQFFGPGTRLTVL.

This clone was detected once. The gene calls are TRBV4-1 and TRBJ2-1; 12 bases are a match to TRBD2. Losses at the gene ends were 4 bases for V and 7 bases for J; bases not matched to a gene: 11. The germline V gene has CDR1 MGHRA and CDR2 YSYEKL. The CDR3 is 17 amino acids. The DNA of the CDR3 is TGCGCCAGCAGCCCTCGACTAGCGGGAGCTTACGAGAATGAGCAGTTCTTC. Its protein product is CASSPRLAGAYENEQFF.

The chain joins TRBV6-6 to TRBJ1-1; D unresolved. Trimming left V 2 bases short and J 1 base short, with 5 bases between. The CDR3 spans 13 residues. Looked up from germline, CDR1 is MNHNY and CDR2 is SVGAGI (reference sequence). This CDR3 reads CASSYAQNTEAFF. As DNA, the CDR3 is TGTGCCAGCAGTTACGCGCAGAACACTGAAGCTTTCTTT.

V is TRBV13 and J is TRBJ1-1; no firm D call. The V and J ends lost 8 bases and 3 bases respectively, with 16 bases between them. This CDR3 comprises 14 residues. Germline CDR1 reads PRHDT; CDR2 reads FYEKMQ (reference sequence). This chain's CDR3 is CASGPFRGDTEAFF. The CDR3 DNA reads TGTGCCAGCGGCCCCTTCCGTGGGGACACTGAAGCTTTCTTT.